The 32 T cell receptor beta chains below come from one sample, sequenced in a study of OX40 agonist ivuxolimab in advanced cancers. Generated by immunoSEQ multiplex PCR, the TCRdb table keeps only in-frame clones and is missing some. The profile covers tens of thousands of clones, with 81% appearing a single time and around 6.8% taken by the ten largest. The specimen comprised CD4+ or CD8+ T cells sorted from blood, sampled in a trial of the OX40 agonist ivuxolimab. These TCRs come from an adult with an advanced solid tumor such as melanoma, head and neck, liver or kidney cancer.

The J gene is TRBJ1-5, the V gene TRBV6-1; D gene unclear. CDR3 size: 11 residues. Between the trimmed V and J ends, which lost 9 bases and 7 bases, there was a span of 10 bases. The germline V gene encodes CDR1 MNHNS and CDR2 SASEGT. The CDR3 sequence is CASLRYQPQHF. For the CDR3, the DNA is TGTGCCAGTTTAAGGTACCAGCCCCAGCATTTT.

This rearrangement joins TRBV27 to TRBJ2-7, with TRBD2 identical over 11 bases. Germline CDR1 reads MNHEY; CDR2 reads SMNVEV (reference sequence). This CDR3 spans 16 amino acids. Trimming removed 3 bases from V and 0 bases from J; junction bases left unmatched: 4. CDR3 sequence (DNA): TGTGCCAGCAGTTTTGTAGCGGGAGGGCACTCCTACGAGCAGTACTTC. Translation: CASSFVAGGHSYEQYF.

The V and J genes are TRBV27 and TRBJ1-1; D not resolved. Trimming shortened V by 2 bases and J by 1 base, and 8 bases separated the two germline ends. The CDR3 extends over 14 amino acids. Germline lookup yields CDR1 MNHEY and CDR2 SMNVEV (reference sequence). In DNA form, the CDR3 reads TGTGCCAGCAGTTTAGTAGGAGGGAACACTGAAGCTTTCTTT. It yields the protein CASSLVGGNTEAFF.

The rearrangement joins TRBV2 to TRBJ2-4; D is ambiguous. The CDR3 loop spans 15 amino acids. Trimming shortened V by 8 bases and J by 0 bases, and 14 bases separated the two germline ends. Germline CDR1 is SNHLY and CDR2 is FYNNEI. CDR3 region: CASEEIDIAKNIQYF. The DNA of the CDR3 is TGTGCCAGCGAGGAAATTGATATAGCCAAAAACATTCAGTACTTC.

Notes on this clone: The same CDR3 is also encoded by other DNA sequences in this sample. V is TRBV10-2 and J is TRBJ1-1; D is unclear. Germline assignment: CDR1 WSHSY and CDR2 SAAADI. Trimming took off 2 bases at V and 4 bases at J, with 2 bases between the two ends. The CDR3 length is 11 residues. DNA of the CDR3: TGCGCCAGCAGTGAGGGCACTGAAGCTTTCTTT. Protein product: CASSEGTEAFF.

The chain recombines TRBV6-5 with TRBJ2-7; 12 nucleotides match TRBD2. The CDR3 has 15 amino acids. CDR1 and CDR2 (germline): MNHEY, SVGAGI. The V and J ends lost 0 bases and 4 bases, in that order; junction bases with no gene match: 1. CDR3 region: CASSYSLAGGYEQYF. The CDR3 nucleotides are TGTGCCAGCAGTTACTCTCTAGCGGGAGGGTACGAGCAGTACTTC.

This chain connects TRBV28 to TRBJ2-1, with D unresolved. Germline-derived CDR1 and CDR2 are MDHEN and SYDVKM. This CDR3 comprises 14 residues. The V and J ends lost 2 bases and 2 bases respectively, with 7 bases between them. Here the CDR3 DNA reads TGTGCCAGCAGTTTAGTAGGTGCCTACAATGAGCAGTTCTTC. Translation: CASSLVGAYNEQFF.

The chain uses TRBV7-6 and TRBJ2-1; D might be TRBD1 (5 bases). The germline V and J ends were trimmed by 5 bases and 9 bases, with 23 bases remaining between them. The CDR3 totals 16 residues. Germline CDR1 and CDR2: SGHVS and FNYEAQ. CDR3 DNA: TGTGCCAGCAGCCGACCCGACAGTAATTTAGGCGGTGAGCAGTTCTTC. Protein: CASSRPDSNLGGEQFF.

The rearrangement uses TRBV27 and TRBJ2-1; D call uncertain. In germline, CDR1 is MNHEY, CDR2 SMNVEV (reference sequence). The V end was cut by 3 bases, the J end by 5 bases, with 17 bases between. CDR3 length equals 16 residues. Here the CDR3 DNA reads TGTGCCAGCAGTTTCTTGGCACATCTAGGCAACAATGAGCAGTTCTTC. Protein product: CASSFLAHLGNNEQFF.

This clone was seen only once. The CDR3: CASSLQSFGDQPQHF. The CDR3 DNA reads TGTGCCAGCAGCCTACAAAGTTTTGGGGATCAGCCCCAGCATTTT. The chain couples TRBV6-6 to TRBJ1-5; D is uncertain. The CDR3 sequence is 15 residues long. V shed 6 bases and J shed 5 bases, with 17 bases lying between them. From germline, CDR1 is MNHNY and CDR2 SVGAGI (reference sequence).

J is TRBJ2-1 and V is TRBV7-9, with D possibly matching TRBD2 (5 bases). Trimming removed 4 bases from V and 6 bases from J, with 13 bases in between. CDR1 SEHNR and CDR2 FQNEAQ come from the germline V gene (reference sequence). The CDR3 runs 14 residues. The CDR3: CASSSWTGLNEQFF. The CDR3 region has the DNA TGTGCCAGCAGCTCGTGGACTGGCCTCAATGAGCAGTTCTTC.

The chain couples TRBV5-8 to TRBJ2-5; D remains ambiguous. CDR3 length: 14 amino acids. Germline V gene data show CDR1 as SGHTS and CDR2 as YDEGEE. V was shortened by 0 bases and J by 5 bases, with 11 bases between the two germline ends. The CDR3 loop reads CASSLGSRLETQYF. The CDR3 DNA follows: TGTGCCAGCAGCTTGGGCAGTAGATTGGAGACCCAGTACTTC.

DNA of the CDR3: TGTGCCAGCAGCTGGAGCGGGGAAACTAACTATGGCTACACCTTC. This translates into CASSWSGETNYGYTF. J is TRBJ1-2 and V is TRBV11-2; D not certain. V lost 4 bases and J 0 bases, leaving 12 bases between the germline ends. The CDR3 spans 15 residues. Per the germline V gene, CDR1 is SGHAT and CDR2 is FQNNGV. The variable domain in full, with the rest retrieved from reference TRBV11-2 and TRBJ1-2, is EAGVAQSPRYKIIEKRQSVAFWCNPISGHATLYWYQQILGQGPKLLIQFQNNGVVDDSQLPKDRFSAERLKGVDSTLKIQPAKLEDSAVYLCASSWSGETNYGYTFGSGTRLTVV.

The chain recombines TRBV4-1 with TRBJ2-7; D is possibly TRBD2 (6 bases). The CDR3 length is 13 residues. Trimming left V 3 bases short and J 3 bases short, with 9 bases between. Germline V lookup: CDR1 MGHRA, CDR2 YSYEKL. DNA of the CDR3: TGCGCCAGCAGCCATCCGGGGGTCTACGAGCAGTACGTC. It yields the protein CASSHPGVYEQYV.

This chain connects TRBV18 to TRBJ1-1; TRBD1 is a possible D gene (6 bases). CDR3 length equals 16 residues. Trimming removed 0 bases from V and 6 bases from J, with 17 bases in between. Germline-derived CDR1 and CDR2 are KGHSH and LQKENI. The CDR3 sequence is CASSPPGKPGGPEAFF. In DNA form, the CDR3 reads TGTGCCAGCTCACCACCGGGAAAGCCGGGGGGCCCTGAAGCTTTCTTT.

With respect to this clone: This sample also contains other DNA sequences that code for the same CDR3. This chain connects TRBV4-1 to TRBJ1-1; no firm D call. From germline, CDR1 is MGHRA and CDR2 YSYEKL. V was trimmed by 3 bases and J by 1 base, leaving 9 bases between them. This CDR3 comprises 14 residues. The CDR3 loop reads CASSQDGSNTEAFF. Here the CDR3 DNA reads TGCGCCAGCAGCCAGGACGGCTCGAACACTGAAGCTTTCTTT.

The chain links TRBV6-4 to TRBJ2-4, with TRBD2 matching over 9 bases. CDR1 MRHNA and CDR2 SNTAGT come from the germline V gene. The V gene end was trimmed by 6 bases and the J gene end by 0 bases; junction bases not matched to a gene: 3. This CDR3 has 15 residues. The chain's CDR3 is CASRRLAVAKNIQYF. The CDR3 DNA is TGTGCCAGCAGGAGACTAGCGGTAGCCAAAAACATTCAGTACTTC.

The genes are TRBV27 and TRBJ2-1; 10 positions agree with TRBD2. J lost 0 bases, V lost 3 bases, and 8 bases had no gene match. Germline CDR1 MNHEY, CDR2 SMNVEV (reference sequence). This CDR3 comprises 18 residues. The CDR3 protein is CASSFPSLAGDSYNEQFF. Written as DNA, the CDR3 is TGTGCCAGCAGTTTCCCTAGCCTAGCGGGAGACTCCTACAATGAGCAGTTCTTC.

The chain carries TRBV28 and TRBJ2-1, with 8 bases matching TRBD2. Germline-derived CDR1 and CDR2 are MDHEN and SYDVKM. The V segment lost 8 bases and the J segment 4 bases; nucleotides outside the gene matches: 7. The CDR3 is 14 residues long. CDR3 in amino acids: CASQAVAGYNEQFF. The CDR3 coding sequence is TGTGCCAGCCAGGCGGTAGCGGGATACAATGAGCAGTTCTTC. Complete variable domain (other parts from reference TRBV28 and TRBJ2-1): DVKVTQSSRYLVKRTGEKVFLECVQDMDHENMFWYRQDPGLGLRLIYFSYDVKMKEKGDIPEGYSVSREKKERFSLILESASTNQTSMYLCASQAVAGYNEQFFGPGTRLTVL.

This clone was observed a handful of times. The chain uses TRBV7-8 and TRBJ1-1, with a tentative D call TRBD1 (5 bases). The CDR3 has 14 amino acids. Germline CDR1 is SGHVS and CDR2 is FQNEAQ. The V end was cut by 1 base, the J end by 1 base, with 7 bases between. CDR3 DNA: TGTGCCAGCAGCTTAGGGGGCCAGAACACTGAAGCTTTCTTT. This codes for CASSLGGQNTEAFF.

The chain has TRBV23-1 and TRBJ1-5; D remains ambiguous. TRBV23-1 is recorded as an ORF, its role being uncertain. Trimming took 7 bases from V and 0 from J, leaving 16 bases between them. This CDR3 is built from 16 residues. The CDR3 DNA reads TGCGCCAGCATCTCCGGCCCTGATTATAGCAATCAGCCCCAGCATTTT. This sequence encodes CASISGPDYSNQPQHF.

The chain employs TRBV30 and TRBJ2-2; D possibly corresponds to TRBD1 (6 bases). The germline V gene has CDR1 GTSNPN and CDR2 SVGIG (reference sequence). This CDR3 contains 13 residues. The V and J ends lost 1 base and 6 bases respectively, with 9 bases between them. The CDR3, as DNA: TGTGCCTGGAGTGCAGGGGACCCCGGGGAGCTGTTTTTT. It translates to CAWSAGDPGELFF.

This chain connects TRBV11-2 to TRBJ2-5; the match to TRBD1 covers 7 bases. Germline CDR1 is SGHAT and CDR2 is FQNNGV. The CDR3 covers 14 residues. V shed 5 bases and J 5 bases; nucleotides not matched to a gene: 8. The CDR3, as DNA: TGTGCCAGCAGCCCTGGGACAGCCATGGAGACCCAGTACTTC. This codes for CASSPGTAMETQYF.

The chain employs TRBV5-1 and TRBJ2-3; no clear D. This CDR3 has 15 amino acids. Germline V gene sequence: CDR1 SGHRS, CDR2 YFSETQ. Trimming took 0 bases from V and 2 from J, leaving 10 bases between them. The CDR3 coding sequence is TGCGCCAGCAGCTTGGCCGTTAGGGACACAGATACGCAGTATTTT. This codes for CASSLAVRDTDTQYF.

The chain is built from TRBV21-1 and TRBJ1-1. TRBV21-1 is a listed pseudogene. The CDR3 sequence is 16 residues long. This CDR3 reads CASSLWRAGNNTEAFF. The CDR3 bases are TGTGCCAGCAGTTTGTGGAGGGCGGGTAACAACACTGAAGCTTTCTTT.

The V gene is TRBV7-6, the J gene TRBJ2-7; D unresolved. The CDR3 sequence is 13 residues long. Germline V gene data show CDR1 as SGHVS and CDR2 as FNYEAQ. Trimming left V 0 bases short and J 7 bases short, with 10 bases between. The CDR3, as DNA: TGTGCCAGCAGCTTAGCGGCCGACGGTGAGCAGTACGTC. Translation gives CASSLAADGEQYV.

This clone has a single count. The rearrangement uses TRBV9 and TRBJ2-5; 12 bases are shared with TRBD2. Trimming removed 3 bases from V and 5 bases from J; junction bases left unmatched: 5. CDR3 size: 15 residues. Germline V gene lookup returns CDR1 SGDLS and CDR2 YYNGEE. CDR3 bases: TGTGCCAGCAGCGGACTAGCGGGAGTAGGGGAGACCCAGTACTTC. Translating gives CASSGLAGVGETQYF.

DNA for the CDR3: TGTGCCAGCTCAGCCGACGGTTACGAGCAGTACGTC. Its protein product is CASSADGYEQYV. The rearrangement links TRBV18 to TRBJ2-7; D gene unclear. The CDR3 is made up of 12 amino acids. The V end was cut by 5 bases, the J end by 4 bases, with 9 bases between. Germline V gives CDR1 KGHSH, CDR2 LQKENI.

This chain connects TRBV7-6 to TRBJ2-5; D might be TRBD1 (6 bases). The length of the CDR3 is 14 residues. CDR1 is SGHVS and CDR2 is FNYEAQ in the germline V gene. V lost 1 base and J 3 bases, leaving 9 bases between the germline ends. The chain's CDR3 is CASSLEAGEETQYF. The CDR3 bases are TGTGCCAGCAGCTTAGAGGCAGGGGAAGAGACCCAGTACTTC.

The V gene is TRBV7-9, the J gene TRBJ2-5; no firm D call. Germline values: CDR1 SEHNR, CDR2 FQNEAQ (reference sequence). The V end was cut by 1 base, the J end by 2 bases, with 11 bases between. CDR3 length: 15 residues. The CDR3 DNA is TGTGCCAGCAGCTTAGGAGGCCAGAATCAAGAGACCCAGTACTTC. Translation: CASSLGGQNQETQYF.

This rearrangement joins TRBV19 to TRBJ2-1; TRBD2 aligns across 8 bases. The length of the CDR3 is 15 residues. V trimming: 5 bases; J trimming: 5 bases; junction bases outside the gene matches: 8. Germline CDR1 LNHDA, CDR2 SQIVND (reference sequence). Here the CDR3 reads CASSATRGAHNEQFF. The CDR3 nucleotides are TGTGCCAGTAGTGCAACGCGGGGGGCCCACAATGAGCAGTTCTTC.

This clone was seen a few times. This sequence joins TRBV7-9 and TRBJ1-1; a possible D gene is TRBD1 (5 bases). Trimming removed 2 bases from V and 0 bases from J, with 10 bases in between. The germline V gene has CDR1 SEHNR and CDR2 FQNEAQ (reference sequence). The CDR3 loop spans 15 amino acids. CDR3 amino acids: CASSLFEGLNTEAFF. The CDR3 coding sequence is TGTGCCAGCAGCTTATTTGAGGGGCTGAACACTGAAGCTTTCTTT.